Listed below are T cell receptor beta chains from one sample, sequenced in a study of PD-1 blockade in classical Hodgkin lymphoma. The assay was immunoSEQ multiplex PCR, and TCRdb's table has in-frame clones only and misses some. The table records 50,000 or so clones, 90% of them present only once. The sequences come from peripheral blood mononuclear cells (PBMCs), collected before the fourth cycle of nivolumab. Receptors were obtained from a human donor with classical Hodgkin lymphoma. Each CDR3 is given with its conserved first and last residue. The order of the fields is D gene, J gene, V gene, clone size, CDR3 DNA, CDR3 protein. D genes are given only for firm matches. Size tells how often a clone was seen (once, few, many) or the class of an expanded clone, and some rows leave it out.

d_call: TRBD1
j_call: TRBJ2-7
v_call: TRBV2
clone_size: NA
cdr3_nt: TGTGCCAGCTGGACAGGAGCCTCCTACGAGCAGTACTTC
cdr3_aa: CASWTGASYEQYF

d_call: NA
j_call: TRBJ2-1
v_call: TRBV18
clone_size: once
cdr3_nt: TGTGCCAGCTCAGCTACCTCACTTGAGCAGTTCTTC
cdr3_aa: CASSATSLEQFF

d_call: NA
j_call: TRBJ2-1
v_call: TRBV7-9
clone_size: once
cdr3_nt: TGTGCCAGCAGCTTAGACGGGGGCGCGGGCAATGAGCAGTTCTTC
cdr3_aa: CASSLDGGAGNEQFF

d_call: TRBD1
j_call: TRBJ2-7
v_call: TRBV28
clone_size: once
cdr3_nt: TGTGCCAGCAGTTTAACCGGACAGGGTGACTACGAGCAGTACTTC
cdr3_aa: CASSLTGQGDYEQYF

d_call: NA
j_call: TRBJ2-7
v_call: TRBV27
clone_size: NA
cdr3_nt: TGTGCCAGCAGTTCCCGACAGCCGGCGCGCTCCTACGAGCAGTACTTC
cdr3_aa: CASSSRQPARSYEQYF

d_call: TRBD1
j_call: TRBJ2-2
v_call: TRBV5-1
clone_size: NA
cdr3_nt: TGCGCCAGCAGCTCAGGGGGTCCCTTTACCGGGGAGCTGTTTTTT
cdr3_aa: CASSSGGPFTGELFF

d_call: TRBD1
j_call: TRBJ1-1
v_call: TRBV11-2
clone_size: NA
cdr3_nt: TGTGCCAGCAGCTTATTACAGGGGGCTTTTCTTTCTGAAGCTTTCTTT
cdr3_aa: CASSLLQGAFLSEAFF

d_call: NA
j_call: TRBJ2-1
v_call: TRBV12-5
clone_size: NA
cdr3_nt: TGTGCTAGTGGTTTCTCACAGGAGACCTACAATGAGCAGTTCTTC
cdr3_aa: CASGFSQETYNEQFF

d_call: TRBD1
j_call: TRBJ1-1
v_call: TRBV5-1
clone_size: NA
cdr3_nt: TGCGCCAGCAGCTTAGCAGGGGGAGACACTGAAGCTTTCTTT
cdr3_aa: CASSLAGGDTEAFF

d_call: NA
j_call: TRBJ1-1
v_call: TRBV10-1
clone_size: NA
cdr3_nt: TGCGCCAGCAGTGAGACCGGGGGGATGAACACTGAAGCTTTCTTT
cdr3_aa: CASSETGGMNTEAFF

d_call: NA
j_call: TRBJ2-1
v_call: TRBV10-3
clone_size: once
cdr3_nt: TGTGCCATCAGTGAGAGGGGCAGCGTTCAGTCCAATGAGCAGTTCTTC
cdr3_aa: CAISERGSVQSNEQFF

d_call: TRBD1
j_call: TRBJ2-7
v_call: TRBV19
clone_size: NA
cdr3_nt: TGTGCCAGTAGTGCCCGGGACAGGGGGCTCTACGAGCAGTACTTC
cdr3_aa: CASSARDRGLYEQYF

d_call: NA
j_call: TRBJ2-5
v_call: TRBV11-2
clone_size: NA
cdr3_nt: TGTGCCAGCAGCTTAGCTATCGACCTACGGACCCAGTACTTC
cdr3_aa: CASSLAIDLRTQYF

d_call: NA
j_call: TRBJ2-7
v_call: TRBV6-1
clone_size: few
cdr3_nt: TGTGCCAGCCAAAGGGGCCAGAGGATCTACGAGCAGTACTTC
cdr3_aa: CASQRGQRIYEQYF

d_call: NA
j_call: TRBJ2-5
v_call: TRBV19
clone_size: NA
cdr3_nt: TGTGCCAGTAGTAAGGGAGCCGGGACTGACCAAGAGACCCAGTACTTC
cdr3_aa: CASSKGAGTDQETQYF

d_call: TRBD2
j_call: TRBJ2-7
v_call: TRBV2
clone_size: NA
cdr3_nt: TGTGCCAGCAGCGTGGACCTAGCGGGAAACATTGACGAGCAGTACTTC
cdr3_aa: CASSVDLAGNIDEQYF

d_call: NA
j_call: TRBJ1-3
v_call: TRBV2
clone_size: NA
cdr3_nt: TGTGCCAGCAGCGAGGACGGATCCTCTGGAAACACCATATATTTT
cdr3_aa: CASSEDGSSGNTIYF

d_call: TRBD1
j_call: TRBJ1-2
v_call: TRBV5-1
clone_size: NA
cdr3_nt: TGCGCCAGCAGCAAGGTGGGACAGGGATATTCAGCTAACTATGGCTACACCTTC
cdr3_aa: CASSKVGQGYSANYGYTF

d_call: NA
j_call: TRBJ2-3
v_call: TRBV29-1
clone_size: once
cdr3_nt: TGCAGCGTCCCCCTGGCGGGCACAGATACGCAGTATTTT
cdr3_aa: CSVPLAGTDTQYF

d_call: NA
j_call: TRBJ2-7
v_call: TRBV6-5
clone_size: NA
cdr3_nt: TGTGCCAGCAGCCCGCACCCGCAGGGGACCTACGAGCAGTACTTC
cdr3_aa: CASSPHPQGTYEQYF

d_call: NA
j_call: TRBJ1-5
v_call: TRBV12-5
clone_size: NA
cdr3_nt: TGTGCTAGTATGGCAGGGGATCAGCCCCAGCATTTT
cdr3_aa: CASMAGDQPQHF

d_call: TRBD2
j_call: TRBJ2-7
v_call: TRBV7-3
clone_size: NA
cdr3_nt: TGTGCCAGCAGCTTAACGCGGCGGGAGGTATACGAGCAGTACTTC
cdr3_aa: CASSLTRREVYEQYF

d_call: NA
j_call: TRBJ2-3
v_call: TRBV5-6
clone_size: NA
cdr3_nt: TGTGCCAGCAGCTTTCGAGTGCCGGATACGCAGTATTTT
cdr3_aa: CASSFRVPDTQYF

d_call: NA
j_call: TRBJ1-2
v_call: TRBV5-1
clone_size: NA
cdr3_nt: TGCGCCAGCAGCCCGGACGGAGGGCCCTATGGCTACACCTTC
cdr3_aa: CASSPDGGPYGYTF

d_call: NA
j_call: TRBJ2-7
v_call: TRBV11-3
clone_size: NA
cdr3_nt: TGTGCCAGCAGCTTACGAAGGGACGAGCAGTACTTC
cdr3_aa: CASSLRRDEQYF

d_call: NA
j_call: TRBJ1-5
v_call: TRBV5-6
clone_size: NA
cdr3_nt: TGTGCCAGCAGCTTGAGGGCGGCAAATCAGCCCCAGCATTTT
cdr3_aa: CASSLRAANQPQHF

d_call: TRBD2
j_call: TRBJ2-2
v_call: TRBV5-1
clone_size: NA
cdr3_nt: TGCGCCAGCAGCTTGGCGGGACTAGCGGGACCGGGTACCGGGGAGCTGTTTTTT
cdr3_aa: CASSLAGLAGPGTGELFF

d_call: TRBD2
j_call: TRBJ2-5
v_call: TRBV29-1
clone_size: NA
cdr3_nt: TGCAGCGTGGGCGCGGGAGCTGAGACCCAGTACTTC
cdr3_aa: CSVGAGAETQYF

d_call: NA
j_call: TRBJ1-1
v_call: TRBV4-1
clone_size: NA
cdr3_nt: TGCGCCAGCAGCCTGTGGGGGGTGAACACTGAAGCTTTCTTT
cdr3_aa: CASSLWGVNTEAFF

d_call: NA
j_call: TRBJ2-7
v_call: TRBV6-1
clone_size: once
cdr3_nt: TGTGCCAGCAGTTCCCGGACTGAATTCTACGAGCAGTACTTC
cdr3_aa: CASSSRTEFYEQYF